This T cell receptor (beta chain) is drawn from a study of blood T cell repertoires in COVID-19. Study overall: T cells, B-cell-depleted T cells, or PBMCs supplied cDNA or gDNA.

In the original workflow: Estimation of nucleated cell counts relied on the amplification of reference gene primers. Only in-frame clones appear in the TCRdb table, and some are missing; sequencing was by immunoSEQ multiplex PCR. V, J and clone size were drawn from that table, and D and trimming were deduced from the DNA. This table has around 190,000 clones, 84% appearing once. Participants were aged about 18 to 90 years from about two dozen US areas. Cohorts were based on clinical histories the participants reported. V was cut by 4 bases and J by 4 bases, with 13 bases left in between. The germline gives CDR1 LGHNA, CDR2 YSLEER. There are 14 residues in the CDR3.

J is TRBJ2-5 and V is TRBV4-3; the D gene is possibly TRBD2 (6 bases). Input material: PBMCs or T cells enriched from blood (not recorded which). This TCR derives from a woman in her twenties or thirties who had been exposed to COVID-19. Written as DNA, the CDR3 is TGCGCCAGCAGCCCGGGGGATGGGGGAGAGACCCAGTACTTC. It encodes CASSPGDGGETQYF.